The rows below give T cell receptor beta chains drawn from one sample of a study of T-cell memory formation after mild COVID-19. TCRdb ran MiXCR on the 5' RACE reads and lists one entry per CDR3 protein. Here the sample spans fewer than 250,000 distinct CDR3 sequences, over 9.5% being singletons. The specimen was PBMCs or a T cell subset sorted from them (not recorded which). These receptors were collected from a man between 18 and 35 years old who had mild COVID-19 (a few samples of this study predate the infection). Cell type and time point are not known. Both conserved end residues are part of each CDR3. The D gene is left open where the match is weak. Part of the rows lack a size; the others show once, few, many or a class for expanded clones.

v_gene: TRBV5-1
j_gene: TRBJ2-2
abundance: few
d_gene: TRBD2
CDR3aa: CASSRTSGGPNTGELFF
CDR3nt: TGCGCCAGCAGCCGGACTAGCGGGGGGCCAAACACCGGGGAGCTGTTTTTT

v_gene: TRBV5-1
j_gene: TRBJ1-1
abundance: NA
d_gene: NA
CDR3aa: CASSLVTRYSAEAFF
CDR3nt: TGCGCCAGCAGCTTGGTGACCCGGTACAGCGCTGAAGCTTTCTTT

v_gene: TRBV7-2
j_gene: TRBJ1-2
abundance: few
d_gene: TRBD1
CDR3aa: CASSYPPGQSYGYTF
CDR3nt: TGTGCCAGCAGCTATCCACCGGGACAGAGCTATGGCTACACCTTC

v_gene: TRBV21-1
j_gene: TRBJ1-4
abundance: NA
d_gene: NA
CDR3aa: CASSKDLLRRTNEKLFF
CDR3nt: TGTGCCAGCAGCAAAGATCTCCTCAGGCGGACTAATGAAAAACTGTTTTTT

v_gene: TRBV7-9
j_gene: TRBJ1-2
abundance: few
d_gene: NA
CDR3aa: CASSFPANYGYTF
CDR3nt: TGTGCCAGCAGCTTTCCAGCAAACTATGGCTACACCTTC

v_gene: TRBV5-1
j_gene: TRBJ2-5
abundance: many
d_gene: NA
CDR3aa: CASSLDGQLYQETQYF
CDR3nt: TGCGCCAGCAGCTTGGATGGACAGCTGTACCAAGAGACCCAGTACTTC

v_gene: TRBV7-9
j_gene: TRBJ1-1
abundance: few
d_gene: NA
CDR3aa: CASSFLPGQLNTEAFF
CDR3nt: TGTGCCAGCAGCTTCCTCCCGGGGCAGCTGAACACTGAAGCTTTCTTT

v_gene: TRBV5-1
j_gene: TRBJ2-2
abundance: many
d_gene: TRBD2
CDR3aa: CASSSGTSDIGELFF
CDR3nt: TGCGCCAGCAGCTCAGGGACTAGCGATATCGGGGAGCTGTTTTTT

v_gene: TRBV14
j_gene: TRBJ2-4
abundance: NA
d_gene: NA
CDR3aa: CASSRLSGEGAKNIQYF
CDR3nt: TGTGCCAGCAGCCGCCTTTCAGGGGAAGGAGCCAAAAACATTCAGTACTTC

v_gene: TRBV19
j_gene: TRBJ1-5
abundance: NA
d_gene: NA
CDR3aa: CASSVKGVWNQPQHF
CDR3nt: TGTGCCAGTAGTGTGAAGGGGGTATGGAATCAGCCCCAGCATTTT

v_gene: TRBV7-3
j_gene: TRBJ2-1
abundance: few
d_gene: TRBD2
CDR3aa: CASSLLAGPYNEQFF
CDR3nt: TGTGCCAGCAGCCTGCTAGCGGGGCCCTACAATGAGCAGTTCTTC

v_gene: TRBV5-6
j_gene: TRBJ2-5
abundance: few
d_gene: NA
CDR3aa: CASSSARQETQYF
CDR3nt: TGTGCCAGCAGCTCAGCCCGACAAGAGACCCAGTACTTC

v_gene: TRBV7-7
j_gene: TRBJ2-2
abundance: medium-sized
d_gene: NA
CDR3aa: CASSLRLGGTGELFF
CDR3nt: TGTGCCAGCAGCTTACGGTTGGGGGGAACCGGGGAGCTGTTTTTT

v_gene: TRBV15
j_gene: TRBJ1-2
abundance: NA
d_gene: NA
CDR3aa: CATSRDEGGALGYTF
CDR3nt: TGTGCCACCAGCAGAGATGAAGGAGGGGCGCTTGGCTACACCTTC

v_gene: TRBV28
j_gene: TRBJ2-3
abundance: few
d_gene: TRBD1
CDR3aa: CASSRDRIPDTQYF
CDR3nt: TGTGCCAGCAGCAGGGACAGGATACCAGATACGCAGTATTTT

v_gene: TRBV5-1
j_gene: TRBJ2-2
abundance: few
d_gene: TRBD1
CDR3aa: CASSLEGTARELFF
CDR3nt: TGCGCCAGCAGCTTGGAAGGGACAGCAAGGGAGCTGTTTTTT